These 20 T cell receptor beta chains originate from one sample sequenced in a study of CD8 T cells in Susac syndrome. Reverse transcription of roughly 0.45 to 1 ug RNA used random hexamers. TCRdb passed the immunoSEQ multiplex PCR reads through MiXCR, listing each CDR3 protein once. This table has approximately 53,000 distinct CDR3 sequences, 93% appearing once. The material sequenced was CD8+ T cells from PBMCs. These TCRs come from a human donor with multiple sclerosis.

The genes are TRBV4-3 and TRBJ2-7; possibly TRBD1 or TRBD2 for D (6 bases each). CDR1 and CDR2 from the germline V gene are LGHNA and YSLEER. V lost 2 bases, J lost 5 bases, and 13 bases lay in between. The CDR3 runs 14 residues. Written as DNA, the CDR3 is TGCGCCAGCAGCCAACTTAGGGGGGTTGACGAGCAGTACTTC. It translates to CASSQLRGVDEQYF.

This sequence joins TRBV20-1 and TRBJ2-5; 12 bases line up with TRBD2. The length of the CDR3 is 15 residues. The V gene end was trimmed by 6 bases and the J gene end by 2 bases; junction bases not matched to a gene: 7. Germline loops: CDR1 DFQATT, CDR2 SNEGSKA (reference sequence). CDR3 in amino acids: CSAPTSGGPQETQYF. The DNA of the CDR3 is TGCAGTGCCCCGACTAGCGGGGGCCCTCAAGAGACCCAGTACTTC.

This chain uses TRBV5-6 with TRBJ2-7; 7 bases align to TRBD2. Germline CDR1 and CDR2: SGHDT and YYEEEE. The CDR3 is 14 amino acids. Trimming at V came to 0 bases and at J to 4 bases, leaving 4 bases not matched to a gene. CDR3 nucleotides: TGTGCCAGCAGCTTGGTTGGGGAGGGTTACGAGCAGTACTTC. Its protein is CASSLVGEGYEQYF.

This chain links TRBV12-3 or TRBV12-4 with TRBJ2-1; D could derive from TRBD1 or TRBD2 (5 bases each). The CDR3 length is 16 residues. The V gene lost 6 bases and the J gene lost 9 bases, with 24 bases spanning the gap. The CDR3 region is CASSPPVGPRLTEQFF. CDR3 nucleotide sequence: TGTGCCAGCAGCCCGCCCGTGGGACCGAGGCTGACTGAGCAGTTCTTC.

This chain links TRBV4-3 with TRBJ1-2; possibly TRBD1 for D (5 bases). This CDR3 comprises 16 residues. With 0 bases removed from V and 3 bases from J, the gap between germline ends came to 14 bases. The germline V gene has CDR1 LGHNA and CDR2 YSLEER. The CDR3 region is CASSQDFPRVDYGYTF. The CDR3 DNA reads TGCGCCAGCAGCCAAGATTTTCCCAGGGTTGACTATGGCTACACCTTC.

This chain connects TRBV5-6 to TRBJ2-1; D might be TRBD2 (6 bases). The CDR3 is made up of 13 amino acids. The germline V gene has CDR1 SGHDT and CDR2 YYEEEE. V was cut by 4 bases and J by 7 bases, with 12 bases left in between. The CDR3 reads CASSAGSFNEQFF. Written as DNA, the CDR3 is TGTGCCAGCAGCGCCGGGAGTTTTAATGAGCAGTTCTTC.

This chain links TRBV5-1 with TRBJ2-5; D is ambiguous. Germline-derived CDR1 and CDR2 are SGHRS and YFSETQ. Trimming took off 0 bases at V and 2 bases at J, with 8 bases between the two ends. This CDR3 spans 14 amino acids. Written as DNA, the CDR3 is TGCGCCAGCAGCTTGGCCTGGCGGCAAGAGACCCAGTACTTC. It is translated as CASSLAWRQETQYF.

This chain links TRBV4-1 with TRBJ2-5; weak D call: TRBD2 (5 bases). Germline V CDR1 and CDR2: MGHRA, YSYEKL. The CDR3 loop spans 16 amino acids. The V and J ends lost 0 bases and 5 bases respectively, with 16 bases between them. Written as DNA, the CDR3 is TGCGCCAGCAGCCAAGACTCGGACGGACCGGGGGAGACCCAGTACTTC. This sequence encodes CASSQDSDGPGETQYF.

CDR3 coding DNA: TGTGCCACCAGCAGAGATAGGGGGGGAACAGATACGCAGTATTTT. Its protein product is CATSRDRGGTDTQYF. This chain connects TRBV15 to TRBJ2-3; TRBD2 might be the D (7 bases). Between the trimmed V and J ends, which lost 0 bases and 3 bases, there was a span of 10 bases. This CDR3 comprises 15 residues. From germline, CDR1 is LNHNV and CDR2 YYDKDF (reference sequence). Based on the CDR3 plus reference TRBV15 and TRBJ2-3, the full variable domain is DAMVIQNPRYQVTQFGKPVTLSCSQTLNHNVMYWYQQKSSQAPKLLFHYYDKDFNNEADTPDNFQSRRPNTSFCFLDIRSPGLGDTAMYLCATSRDRGGTDTQYFGPGTRLTVL.

The rearrangement links TRBV3-1 to TRBJ1-2; maybe TRBD1 (5 bases). From germline, CDR1 is LGHDT and CDR2 YNNKEL (reference sequence). The CDR3 sequence is 16 residues long. Deletions cut 4 bases from V and 2 bases from J, with 17 bases between. CDR3 loop: CASSLSGTAGNYGYTF. CDR3 bases: TGTGCCAGCAGCCTTTCGGGGACTGCGGGGAACTATGGCTACACCTTC.

The chain combines TRBV12-3 or TRBV12-4 with TRBJ2-6; D unresolved. V lost 6 bases and J lost 4, with 7 bases in between. This CDR3 has 13 amino acids. The CDR3 loop is CASRALGANVLTF. The DNA for the CDR3 is TGTGCCAGCAGGGCCTTGGGGGCCAACGTCCTGACTTTC.

The genes are TRBV28 and TRBJ1-5; D is perhaps TRBD1 (6 bases). Germline CDR1 is MDHEN and CDR2 is SYDVKM. The CDR3 loop spans 14 amino acids. Trimming cost V 5 bases and J 3 bases, with 11 bases left between them. The CDR3 coding sequence is TGTGCCAGCAGTCTCACAGGGACCAATCAGCCCCAGCATTTT. This gives the protein CASSLTGTNQPQHF.

This chain uses TRBV15 with TRBJ1-5; D gene uncertain. CDR3 length: 16 residues. Trimming left V 3 bases short and J 0 bases short, with 12 bases between. Germline CDR1 reads LNHNV; CDR2 reads YYDKDF (reference sequence). The CDR3: CATSSPDSYSNQPQHF. CDR3 DNA sequence: TGTGCCACCAGCAGTCCCGATTCATATAGCAATCAGCCCCAGCATTTT.

This clonotype was seen once. The CDR3 spells CASSFQTGPRTQYF. The CDR3 DNA follows: TGTGCCAGCAGCTTCCAGACAGGGCCGAGGACCCAGTACTTC. This chain uses TRBV5-6 with TRBJ2-5; 7 bases map to TRBD1. Germline CDR1 reads SGHDT; CDR2 reads YYEEEE. This CDR3 has 14 amino acids. V was clipped by 2 bases and J by 7 bases; unmatched bases: 8.

This chain uses TRBV4-3 with TRBJ1-5; possible D gene TRBD1, 5 bases. The length of the CDR3 is 15 residues. V dropped 0 bases and J dropped 5 bases, with 11 bases sitting between them. Germline CDR1 and CDR2: LGHNA and YSLEER. The CDR3 bases are TGCGCCAGCAGCCAAGATCCGGGAGGGGATCAGCCCCAGCATTTT. This codes for CASSQDPGGDQPQHF.

The gene calls are TRBV27 and TRBJ2-5, with 8 bases matching TRBD2. Germline V gene data show CDR1 as MNHEY and CDR2 as SMNVEV (reference sequence). The CDR3 is 15 amino acids. With V trimmed by 6 bases and J by 5 bases, 11 bases remained unmatched. CDR3 sequence: CASSPLTGGGETQYF. CDR3 nucleotides: TGTGCCAGCAGCCCCTTAACGGGAGGGGGTGAGACCCAGTACTTC.

The rearrangement uses TRBV14 and TRBJ1-1; D gene uncertain. V shed 6 bases and J shed 1 base, with 12 bases lying between them. Looked up from germline, CDR1 is SGHDN and CDR2 is FVKESK. The CDR3 extends over 14 amino acids. CDR3 sequence: CASSPITANTEAFF. In nucleotides, the CDR3 is TGTGCCAGCAGTCCCATTACAGCGAACACTGAAGCTTTCTTT.

This chain links TRBV5-1 with TRBJ1-1; 9 bases match TRBD1. V was pared by 3 bases and J by 0 bases, with 3 bases of the junction left unmatched. This CDR3 has 15 amino acids. CDR1 is SGHRS, CDR2 YFSETQ, per germline. CDR3 DNA: TGCGCCAGCAGCTCGGGGACAGGGTTGAACACTGAAGCTTTCTTT. It specifies CASSSGTGLNTEAFF.

The V and J genes are TRBV6-2 or TRBV6-3 and TRBJ2-2; TRBD1 aligns across 7 bases. Trimming cost V 7 bases and J 4 bases; bases outside gene matches: 6. The germline gives CDR1 MNHEY, CDR2 SVGEGT. This CDR3 has 14 amino acids. CDR3 DNA sequence: TGTGCCAGCAAACAGGGGATAATCACCGGGGAGCTGTTTTTT. Encoded protein: CASKQGIITGELFF.

The chain employs TRBV19 and TRBJ2-7; the D gene is possibly TRBD1 (5 bases). The germline gives CDR1 LNHDA, CDR2 SQIVND (reference sequence). CDR3 length: 15 residues. Between the trimmed V and J ends, which lost 6 bases and 2 bases, there was a span of 17 bases. CDR3: CASSLTGESPYEQYF. In DNA form, the CDR3 reads TGTGCCAGTAGCCTCACAGGCGAATCTCCCTACGAGCAGTACTTC.